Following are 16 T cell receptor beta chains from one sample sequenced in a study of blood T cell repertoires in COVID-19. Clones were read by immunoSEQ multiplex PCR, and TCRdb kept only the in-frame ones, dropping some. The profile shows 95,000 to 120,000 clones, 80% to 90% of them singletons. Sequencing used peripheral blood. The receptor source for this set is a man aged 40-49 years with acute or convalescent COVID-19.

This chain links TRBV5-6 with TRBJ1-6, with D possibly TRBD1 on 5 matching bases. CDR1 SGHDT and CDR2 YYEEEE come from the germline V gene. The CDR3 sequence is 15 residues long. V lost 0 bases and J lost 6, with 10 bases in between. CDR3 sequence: CASSLGREVNSPLHF. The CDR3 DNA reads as TGTGCCAGCAGCTTGGGCAGGGAGGTTAATTCACCCCTCCACTTT.

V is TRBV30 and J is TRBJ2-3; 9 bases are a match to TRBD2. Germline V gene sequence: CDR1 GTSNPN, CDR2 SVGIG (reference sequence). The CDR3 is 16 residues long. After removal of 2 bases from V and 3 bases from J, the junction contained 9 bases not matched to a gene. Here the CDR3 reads CAWSLGRGGRTDTQYF. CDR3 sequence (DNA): TGTGCCTGGAGTCTGGGGCGGGGGGGCCGGACAGATACGCAGTATTTT.

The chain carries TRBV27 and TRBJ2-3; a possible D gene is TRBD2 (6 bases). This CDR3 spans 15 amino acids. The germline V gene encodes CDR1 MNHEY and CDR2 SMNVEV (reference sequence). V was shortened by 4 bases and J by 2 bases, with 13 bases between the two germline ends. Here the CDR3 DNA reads TGTGCCAGCAGTTCTTTCGGGGAGGACACAGATACGCAGTATTTT. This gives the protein CASSSFGEDTDTQYF.

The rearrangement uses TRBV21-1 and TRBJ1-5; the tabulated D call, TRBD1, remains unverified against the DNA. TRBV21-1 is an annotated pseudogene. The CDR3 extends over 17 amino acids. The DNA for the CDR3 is TGTGCCAGCAGCAAAGCGCCACAGGGGCCTAGCAATCAGCCCCAGCATTTT. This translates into CASSKAPQGPSNQPQHF.

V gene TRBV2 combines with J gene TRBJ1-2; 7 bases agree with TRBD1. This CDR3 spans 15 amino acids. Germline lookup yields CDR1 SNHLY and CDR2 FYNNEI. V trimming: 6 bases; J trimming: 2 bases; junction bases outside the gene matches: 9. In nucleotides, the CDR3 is TGTGCCAGCAGCGGAGACAGGGCCCAAAACTATGGCTACACCTTC. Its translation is CASSGDRAQNYGYTF.

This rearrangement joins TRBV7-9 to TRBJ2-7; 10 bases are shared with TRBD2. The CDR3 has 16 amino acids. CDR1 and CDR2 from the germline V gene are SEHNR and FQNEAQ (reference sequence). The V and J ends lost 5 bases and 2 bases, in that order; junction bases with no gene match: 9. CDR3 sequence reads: CASSPEKRGGTYEQYF. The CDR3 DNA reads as TGTGCCAGCAGCCCCGAGAAGCGGGGGGGTACCTACGAGCAGTACTTC.

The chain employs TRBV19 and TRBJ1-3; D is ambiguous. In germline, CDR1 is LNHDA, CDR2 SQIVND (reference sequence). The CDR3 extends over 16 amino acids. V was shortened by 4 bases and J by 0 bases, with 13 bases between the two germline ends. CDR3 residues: CASSRPVGVSGNTIYF. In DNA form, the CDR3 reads TGTGCCAGTAGTAGGCCTGTGGGCGTCTCTGGAAACACCATATATTTT.

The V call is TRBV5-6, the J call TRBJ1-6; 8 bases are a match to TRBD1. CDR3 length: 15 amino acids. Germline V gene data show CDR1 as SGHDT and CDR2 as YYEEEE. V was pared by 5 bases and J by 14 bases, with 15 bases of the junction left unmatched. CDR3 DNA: TGTGCCAGCAGTTTCGGGACAGGCGGGATTCGGGCCCTCCACTTT. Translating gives CASSFGTGGIRALHF.

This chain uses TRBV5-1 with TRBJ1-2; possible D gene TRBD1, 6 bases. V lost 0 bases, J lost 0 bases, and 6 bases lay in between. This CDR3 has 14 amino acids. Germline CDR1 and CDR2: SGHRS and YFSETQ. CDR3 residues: CASSLDRANYGYTF. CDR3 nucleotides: TGCGCCAGCAGCTTGGACAGGGCTAACTATGGCTACACCTTC.

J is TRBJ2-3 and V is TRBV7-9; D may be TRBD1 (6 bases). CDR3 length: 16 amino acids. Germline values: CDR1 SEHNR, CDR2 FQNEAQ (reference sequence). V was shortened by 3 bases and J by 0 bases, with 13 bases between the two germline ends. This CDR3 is CASSLFPGTSTDTQYF. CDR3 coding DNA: TGTGCCAGCAGCTTGTTTCCCGGGACAAGCACAGATACGCAGTATTTT.

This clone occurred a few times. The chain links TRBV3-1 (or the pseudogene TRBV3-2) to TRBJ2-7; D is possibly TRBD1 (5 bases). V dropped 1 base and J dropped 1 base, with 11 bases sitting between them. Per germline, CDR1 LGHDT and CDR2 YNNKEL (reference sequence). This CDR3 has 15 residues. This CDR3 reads CASSQGTGASYEQYF. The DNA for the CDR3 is TGTGCCAGCAGCCAAGGAACAGGAGCATCCTACGAGCAGTACTTC.

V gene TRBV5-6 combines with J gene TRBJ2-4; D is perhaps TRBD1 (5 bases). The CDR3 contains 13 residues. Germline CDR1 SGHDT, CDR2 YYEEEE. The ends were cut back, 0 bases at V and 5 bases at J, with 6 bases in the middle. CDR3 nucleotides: TGTGCCAGCAGCTTGGGGGGCCAAAACATTCAGTACTTC. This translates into CASSLGGQNIQYF.

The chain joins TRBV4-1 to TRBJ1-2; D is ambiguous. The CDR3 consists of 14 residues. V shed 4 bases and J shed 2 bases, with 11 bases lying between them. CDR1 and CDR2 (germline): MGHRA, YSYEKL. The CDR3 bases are TGCGCCAGCAGCCGGCCGTCCTCAAACTATGGCTACACCTTC. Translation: CASSRPSSNYGYTF.

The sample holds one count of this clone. The CDR3 spells CATSDQNTGELFF. The CDR3 nucleotides read TGTGCCACTAGCGACCAGAACACCGGGGAGCTGTTTTTT. V usage is TRBV10-3 and J usage is TRBJ2-2; tentative D call: TRBD2 (6 bases). The CDR3 length is 13 residues. Trimming left V 10 bases short and J 1 base short, with 10 bases between. The germline gives CDR1 ENHRY, CDR2 SYGVKD.

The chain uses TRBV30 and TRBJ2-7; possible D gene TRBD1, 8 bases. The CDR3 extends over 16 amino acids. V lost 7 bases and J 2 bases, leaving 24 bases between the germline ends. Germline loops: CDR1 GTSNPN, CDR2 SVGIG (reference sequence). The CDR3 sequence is CASDPGGGTGTYEQYF. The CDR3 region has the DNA TGTGCCTCCGACCCAGGGGGGGGGACAGGAACCTACGAGCAGTACTTC.

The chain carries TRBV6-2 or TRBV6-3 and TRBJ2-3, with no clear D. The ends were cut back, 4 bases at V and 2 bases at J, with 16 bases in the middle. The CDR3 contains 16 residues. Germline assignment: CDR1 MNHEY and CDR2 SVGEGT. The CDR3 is CASSLSSQLITDTQYF. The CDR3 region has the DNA TGTGCCAGCAGTTTAAGTTCTCAGTTAATCACAGATACGCAGTATTTT.